This entry lists 19 T cell receptor beta chains sequenced from one sample in a study of cytomegalovirus exposure and HLA in healthy donors. The PCR had 60 Vbeta and 13 Jbeta primers. Profiled with immunoSEQ multiplex PCR; TCRdb holds only in-frame clones, not every one. This table has about 120,000 clones, roughly three fifths appearing once. Sequenced: PBMCs. The receptors shown here come from a woman aged 40 to 55 in good health and CMV-seropositive.

This chain connects TRBV10-3 to TRBJ2-7; 8 bases fit TRBD1. V shed 6 bases and J 5 bases; nucleotides not matched to a gene: 12. The V gene's germline CDR1 is ENHRY and CDR2 SYGVKD. CDR3 length: 15 amino acids. CDR3 DNA: TGTGCCATCAGCGCAGGGGGACAGGCTATGGACGAGCAGTACTTC. Translated: CAISAGGQAMDEQYF.

Only a few counts were recorded for this clone. Within the sample, other DNA sequences also encode this same CDR3. The chain links TRBV13 to TRBJ2-7; the match to TRBD2 covers 7 bases. CDR1 and CDR2 (germline): PRHDT, FYEKMQ (reference sequence). The CDR3 spans 13 residues. V gave up 3 bases and J gave up 4 bases; unmatched junction bases: 3. CDR3 DNA: TGTGCCAGCAGCTTGGGGAGGGGATACGAGCAGTACTTC. Translated: CASSLGRGYEQYF. Together with reference TRBV13 and TRBJ2-7, the CDR3 gives the full variable domain: AAGVIQSPRHLIKEKRETATLKCYPIPRHDTVYWYQQGPGQDPQFLISFYEKMQSDKGSIPDRFSAQQFSDYHSELNMSSLELGDSALYFCASSLGRGYEQYFGPGTRLTVT.

The rearrangement joins TRBV19 to TRBJ1-6; TRBD1 matches at 7 bases. Germline CDR1 is LNHDA and CDR2 is SQIVND (reference sequence). CDR3 length: 17 residues. J gave up 9 bases and V 4 bases, and 15 bases lay outside the gene matches. The CDR3 DNA follows: TGTGCCAGTAGTACAGCCTGGGACAGTACCCTTAGTTCACCCCTCCACTTT. Its protein is CASSTAWDSTLSSPLHF.

This clone has just a few counts. The chain joins TRBV6-4 to TRBJ2-3; 8 positions agree with TRBD2. The CDR3 contains 15 residues. The ends lost 2 bases at V and 1 base at J; junction bases unmatched: 2. The germline gives CDR1 MRHNA, CDR2 SNTAGT. In nucleotides, the CDR3 is TGTGCCAGCAGTGACGGTAGCGGGGGCACAGATACGCAGTATTTT. Protein sequence: CASSDGSGGTDTQYF.

A single count supports this clone. The chain links TRBV10-1 to TRBJ2-1, with TRBD2 as a possible D gene (6 bases). Per germline, CDR1 WNHNN and CDR2 SYGVQD (reference sequence). Trimming shortened V by 7 bases and J by 8 bases, and 12 bases separated the two germline ends. The CDR3 has 12 amino acids. CDR3 protein: CASTNPGDEQFF. The CDR3 nucleotides are TGCGCCAGCACCAACCCGGGGGATGAGCAGTTCTTC.

This clone was seen a single time. J is TRBJ2-1 and V is TRBV23-1, with TRBD2 matching 14 bases. TRBV23-1 has ORF status, its function being uncertain. With 0 bases clipped from V and 3 bases from J, the junction kept 13 bases outside the gene matches. The CDR3 is 21 residues long. The CDR3 DNA reads as TGCGCCAGCAGTCAATCGGCGACTAGCGGGAGGGCCTTTGGGGGCTACAATGAGCAGTTCTTC. Its protein is CASSQSATSGRAFGGYNEQFF.

This clone showed up just a few times. The CDR3 nucleotides are TGTGCCGTGTTACAGGGGCGAACAGGTGAAGCTTTCTTT. Protein: CAVLQGRTGEAFF. The genes are TRBV5-4 and TRBJ1-1; TRBD1 agrees at 7 bases. Germline V lookup: CDR1 SGHNT, CDR2 YYREEE (reference sequence). This CDR3 spans 13 amino acids. The V segment lost 10 bases and the J segment 7 bases; nucleotides outside the gene matches: 13.

CDR3 residues: CASSLYGANTEAFF. The CDR3 DNA reads as TGTGCCAGCAGTTTATACGGAGCGAACACTGAAGCTTTCTTT. The chain joins TRBV27 to TRBJ1-1; no clear D gene. Germline-derived CDR1 and CDR2 are MNHEY and SMNVEV (reference sequence). Trimming stripped 1 base from V and 1 base from J, with 7 bases between. CDR3 length: 14 residues.

The chain recombines TRBV30 with TRBJ2-7; D gene ambiguous. CDR1 GTSNPN and CDR2 SVGIG come from the germline V gene (reference sequence). The CDR3 contains 14 residues. Between the trimmed V and J ends, which lost 3 bases and 7 bases, there was a span of 19 bases. The CDR3 here is CAWSLPLAAAEQYF. CDR3 nucleotide sequence: TGTGCCTGGAGCCTACCCTTGGCGGCAGCGGAGCAGTACTTC.

The CDR3 sequence: CAITQGTLNTGELFF. DNA of the CDR3: TGTGCCATCACCCAGGGGACCCTGAACACCGGGGAGCTGTTTTTT. The rearrangement joins TRBV10-3 to TRBJ2-2; maybe TRBD1 (6 bases). The CDR3 is made up of 15 amino acids. The germline V gene has CDR1 ENHRY and CDR2 SYGVKD. The V and J ends lost 7 bases and 1 base respectively, with 13 bases between them.

The chain joins TRBV7-6 to TRBJ1-2; D is uncertain. Germline values: CDR1 SGHVS, CDR2 FNYEAQ. V lost 4 bases, J lost 2 bases, and 20 bases lay in between. This CDR3 is 17 amino acids long. CDR3 residues: CASSYPHPMGGNYGYTF. The CDR3 coding sequence is TGTGCCAGCAGCTACCCCCATCCTATGGGAGGGAACTATGGCTACACCTTC.

This clone showed up just a few times. The chain couples TRBV12-5 to TRBJ2-7, with 7 bases lining up with TRBD1. Germline CDR1 reads LGHNT; CDR2 reads FRNRAP. Trimming removed 5 bases from V and 6 bases from J; junction bases left unmatched: 7. CDR3 size: 13 residues. The CDR3 region has the DNA TGTGCTAGTGGTAGAACAGGGGTCGGCGAGCAGTACTTC. As protein: CASGRTGVGEQYF.

This clone was counted once. The V gene is TRBV28, the J gene TRBJ2-2; a possible D gene is TRBD1 (5 bases). The germline V gene encodes CDR1 MDHEN and CDR2 SYDVKM. Trimming removed 7 bases from V and 4 bases from J, with 10 bases in between. The length of the CDR3 is 13 residues. The CDR3 bases are TGTGCCAGCAAAGGGGCTGGCACCGGGGAGCTGTTTTTT. Protein sequence: CASKGAGTGELFF.

By share, this clone ranks as medium-sized. The chain recombines TRBV27 with TRBJ1-1, with D uncertain. There are 14 residues in the CDR3. Trimming removed 4 bases from V and 2 bases from J, with 11 bases in between. Looked up from germline, CDR1 is MNHEY and CDR2 is SMNVEV (reference sequence). The CDR3 nucleotides are TGTGCCAGCAGTTCGGCCGGCGGAAACACTGAAGCTTTCTTT. It translates to CASSSAGGNTEAFF.

The chain has TRBV11-2 and TRBJ2-5; 12 bases map to TRBD1. Germline loops: CDR1 SGHAT, CDR2 FQNNGV. Trimming took 0 bases from V and 5 from J; bases not matched to a gene: 4. The CDR3 loop spans 16 amino acids. CDR3 bases: TGTGCCAGCAGCTTAGAGGGGACAGGGGGCTGGGAGACCCAGTACTTC. This sequence encodes CASSLEGTGGWETQYF.

The gene calls are TRBV7-9 and TRBJ2-7; maybe TRBD1 (6 bases). The V end was cut by 4 bases, the J end by 3 bases, with 16 bases between. The V gene's germline CDR1 is SEHNR and CDR2 FQNEAQ (reference sequence). The CDR3 spans 15 residues. CDR3 sequence (DNA): TGTGCCAGCAGCTCGTTCCCCAGGGGTAGCTACGAGCAGTACTTC. Protein sequence: CASSSFPRGSYEQYF.

This clone appeared a few times. The rearrangement uses TRBV10-1 and TRBJ2-7; a possible D gene is TRBD2 (5 bases). The CDR3 contains 14 residues. The germline V and J ends were trimmed by 3 bases and 1 base, with 10 bases remaining between them. Germline V CDR1 and CDR2: WNHNN, SYGVQD (reference sequence). The CDR3 spells CASSDSTTSYEQYF. The CDR3 DNA follows: TGCGCCAGCAGTGATTCGACTACATCCTACGAGCAGTACTTC.

The genes are TRBV9 and TRBJ2-1, with D tentatively TRBD1 (6 bases). V was shortened by 0 bases and J by 2 bases, with 18 bases between the two germline ends. Germline V gene sequence: CDR1 SGDLS, CDR2 YYNGEE. The CDR3 extends over 18 amino acids. CDR3 region: CASSVGGWKTGTYNEQFF. The CDR3 DNA is TGTGCCAGCAGCGTAGGGGGGTGGAAAACAGGGACCTACAATGAGCAGTTCTTC.

The V and J genes are TRBV18 and TRBJ2-2; maybe TRBD1 (6 bases). This CDR3 contains 14 residues. The germline CDR1 and CDR2 sequences are KGHSH and LQKENI. Deletions cut 6 bases from V and 2 bases from J, with 10 bases between. This CDR3 is CASSGALNTGELFF. As DNA, the CDR3 is TGTGCCAGCTCGGGGGCGCTAAACACCGGGGAGCTGTTTTTT.